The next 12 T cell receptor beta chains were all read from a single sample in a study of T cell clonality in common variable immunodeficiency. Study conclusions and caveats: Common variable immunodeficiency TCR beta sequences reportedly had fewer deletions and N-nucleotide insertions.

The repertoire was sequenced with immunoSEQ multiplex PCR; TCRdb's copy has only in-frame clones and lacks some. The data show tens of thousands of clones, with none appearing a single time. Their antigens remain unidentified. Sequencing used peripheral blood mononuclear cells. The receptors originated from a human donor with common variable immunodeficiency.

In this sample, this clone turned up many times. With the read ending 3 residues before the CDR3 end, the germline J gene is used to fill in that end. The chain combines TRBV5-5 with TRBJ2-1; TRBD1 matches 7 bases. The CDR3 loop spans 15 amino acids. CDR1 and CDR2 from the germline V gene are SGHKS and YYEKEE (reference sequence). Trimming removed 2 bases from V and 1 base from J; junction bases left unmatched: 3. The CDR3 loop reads CASSLTGDSYNEQFF. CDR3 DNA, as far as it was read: TGTGCCAGCAGCTTAACAGGGGATTCCTACAATGAG.

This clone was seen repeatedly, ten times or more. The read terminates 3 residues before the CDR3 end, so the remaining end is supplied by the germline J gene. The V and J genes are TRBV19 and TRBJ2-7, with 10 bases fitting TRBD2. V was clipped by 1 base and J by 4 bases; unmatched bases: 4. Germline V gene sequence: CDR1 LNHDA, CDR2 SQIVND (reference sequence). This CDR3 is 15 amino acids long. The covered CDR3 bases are TGTGCCAGTAGTATAGCGGCTAGCGGGGGTTACGAG. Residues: CASSIAASGGYE. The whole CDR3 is CASSIAASGGYEQYF.

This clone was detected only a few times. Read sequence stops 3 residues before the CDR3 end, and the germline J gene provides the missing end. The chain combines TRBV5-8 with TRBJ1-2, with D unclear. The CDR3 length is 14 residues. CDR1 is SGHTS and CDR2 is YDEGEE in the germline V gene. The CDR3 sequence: CASSFGVGVPGYTF. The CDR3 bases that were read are TGTGCCAGCAGCTTCGGGGTCGGGGTCCCCGGC.

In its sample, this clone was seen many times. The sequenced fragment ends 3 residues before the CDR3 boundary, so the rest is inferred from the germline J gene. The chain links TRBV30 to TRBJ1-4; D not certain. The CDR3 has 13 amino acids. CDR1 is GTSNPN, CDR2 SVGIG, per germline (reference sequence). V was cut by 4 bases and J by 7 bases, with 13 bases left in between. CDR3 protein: CAWKLPGAEKLFF. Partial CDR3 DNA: TGTGCCTGGAAGTTGCCAGGAGCTGAAAAA.

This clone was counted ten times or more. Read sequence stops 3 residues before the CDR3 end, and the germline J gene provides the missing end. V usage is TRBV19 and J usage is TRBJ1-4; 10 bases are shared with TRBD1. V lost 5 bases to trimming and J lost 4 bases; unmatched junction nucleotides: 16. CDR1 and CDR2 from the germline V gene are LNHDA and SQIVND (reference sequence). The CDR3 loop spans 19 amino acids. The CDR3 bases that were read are TGTGCCAGTAGTTCCCCGGTGGGACAGGGGCCTCTGGGTAATGAAAAA. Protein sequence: CASSSPVGQGPLGNEK. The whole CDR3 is CASSSPVGQGPLGNEKLFF.

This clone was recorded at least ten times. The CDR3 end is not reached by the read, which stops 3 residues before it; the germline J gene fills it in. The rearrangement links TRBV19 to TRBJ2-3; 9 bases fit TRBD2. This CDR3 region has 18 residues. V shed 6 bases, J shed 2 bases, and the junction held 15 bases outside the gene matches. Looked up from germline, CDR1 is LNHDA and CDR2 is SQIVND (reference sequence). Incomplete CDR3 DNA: TGTGCCAGTAGGACCTATAAATCGGCTAGCGGGAACACAGATACG. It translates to CASRTYKSASGNTDT. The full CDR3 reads CASRTYKSASGNTDTQYF.

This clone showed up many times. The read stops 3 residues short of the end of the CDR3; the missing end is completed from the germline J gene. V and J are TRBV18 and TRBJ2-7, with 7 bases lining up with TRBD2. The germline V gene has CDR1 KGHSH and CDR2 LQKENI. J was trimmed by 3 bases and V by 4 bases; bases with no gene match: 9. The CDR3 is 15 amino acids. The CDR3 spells CASSREGERGYEQYF. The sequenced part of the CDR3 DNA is TGTGCCAGCTCACGGGAAGGGGAGCGGGGCTACGAG. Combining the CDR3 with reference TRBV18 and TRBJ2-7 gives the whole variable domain NAGVMQNPRHLVRRRGQEARLRCSPMKGHSHVYWYRQLPEEGLKFMVYLQKENIIDESGMPKERFSAEFPKEGPSILRIQQVVRGDSAAYFCASSREGERGYEQYFGPGTRLTVT.

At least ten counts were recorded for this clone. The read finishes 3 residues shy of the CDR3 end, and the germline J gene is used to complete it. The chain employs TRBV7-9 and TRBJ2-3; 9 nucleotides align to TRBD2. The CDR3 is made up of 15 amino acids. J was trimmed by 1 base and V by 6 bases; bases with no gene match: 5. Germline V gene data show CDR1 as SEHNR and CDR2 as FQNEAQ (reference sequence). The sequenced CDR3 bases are TGTGCCAGCAGTGTAGCGGGGGCGGGCACAGATACG. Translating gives CASSVAGAGTDT. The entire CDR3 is CASSVAGAGTDTQYF.

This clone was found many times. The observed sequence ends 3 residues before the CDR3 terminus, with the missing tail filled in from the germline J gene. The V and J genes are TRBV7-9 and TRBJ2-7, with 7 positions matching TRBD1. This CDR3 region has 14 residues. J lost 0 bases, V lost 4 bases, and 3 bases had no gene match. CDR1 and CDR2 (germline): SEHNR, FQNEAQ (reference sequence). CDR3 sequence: CASSSDRSSYEQYF. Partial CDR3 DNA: TGTGCCAGCAGCTCGGACAGGAGCTCCTACGAG.

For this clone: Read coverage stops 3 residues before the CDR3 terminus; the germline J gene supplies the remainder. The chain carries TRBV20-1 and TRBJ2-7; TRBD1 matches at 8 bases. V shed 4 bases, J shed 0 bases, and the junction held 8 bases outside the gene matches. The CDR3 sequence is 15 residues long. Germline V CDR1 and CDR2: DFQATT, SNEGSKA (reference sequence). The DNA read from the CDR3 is TGCAGTGCTACTTCCCGGGACAGGTCCTCCTACGAG. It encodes CSATSRDRSSYE. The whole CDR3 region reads CSATSRDRSSYEQYF.

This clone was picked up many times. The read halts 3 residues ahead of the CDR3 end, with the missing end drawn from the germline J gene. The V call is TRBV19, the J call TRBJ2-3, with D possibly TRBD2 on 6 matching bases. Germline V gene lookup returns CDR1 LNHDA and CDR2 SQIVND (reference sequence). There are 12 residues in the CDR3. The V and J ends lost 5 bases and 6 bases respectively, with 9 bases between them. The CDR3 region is CASSEGLDTQYF. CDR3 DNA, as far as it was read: TGTGCCAGTAGTGAGGGACTTGATACG. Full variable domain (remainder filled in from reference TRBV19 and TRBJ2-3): DGGITQSPKYLFRKEGQNVTLSCEQNLNHDAMYWYRQDPGQGLRLIYYSQIVNDFQKGDIAEGYSVSREKKESFPLTVTSAQKNPTAFYLCASSEGLDTQYFGPGTRLTVL.

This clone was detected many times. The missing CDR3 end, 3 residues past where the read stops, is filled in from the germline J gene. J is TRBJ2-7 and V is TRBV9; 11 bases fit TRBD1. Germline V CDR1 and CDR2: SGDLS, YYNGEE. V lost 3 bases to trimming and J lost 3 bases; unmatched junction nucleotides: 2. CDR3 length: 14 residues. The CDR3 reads CASSAGTGGYEQYF. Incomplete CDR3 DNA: TGTGCCAGCAGCGCCGGGACAGGGGGCTACGAG.